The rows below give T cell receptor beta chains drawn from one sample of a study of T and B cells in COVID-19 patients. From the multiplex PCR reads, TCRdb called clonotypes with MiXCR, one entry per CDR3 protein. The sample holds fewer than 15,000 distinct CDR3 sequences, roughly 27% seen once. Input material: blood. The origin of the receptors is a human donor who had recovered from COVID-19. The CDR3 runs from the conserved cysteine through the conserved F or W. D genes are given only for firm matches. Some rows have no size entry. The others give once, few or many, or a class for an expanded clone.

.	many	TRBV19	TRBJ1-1	TGTGCCAGTAGTATTGGTAACAGGGAGTCGGCTTTCTTT	CASSIGNRESAFF
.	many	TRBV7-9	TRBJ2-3	TGTGCCAGCAGCTTAGCGGGGGCCACGGATACGCAGTATTTT	CASSLAGATDTQYF
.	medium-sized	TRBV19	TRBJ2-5	TGTGCCAGTAGTATTGGGGACTCACAAGAGACCCAGTACTTC	CASSIGDSQETQYF
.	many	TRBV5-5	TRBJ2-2	TGTGCCAGCAGTTCTATAAAAGGCCCGACCGGGGAGCTGTTTTTT	CASSSIKGPTGELFF
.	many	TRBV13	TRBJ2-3	TGTGCCAGCAGCACGACTAGGGTTTTAGATACGCAGTATTTT	CASSTTRVLDTQYF
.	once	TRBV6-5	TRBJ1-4	TGTGCCAGCAGTGAAGGAGAGGGGACCGGATCCGAAAAACTGTTTTTT	CASSEGEGTGSEKLFF
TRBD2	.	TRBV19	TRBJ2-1	TGTGCCAGTAGCTTTAGCGGGGGGGCCAGGTCCTACAATGAGCAGTTCTTC	CASSFSGGARSYNEQFF
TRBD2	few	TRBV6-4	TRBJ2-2	TGTGCCAGCAGTGCGCAAGCGGGAGGGACTGAACACGCCGGGGAGCTGTTTTTT	CASSAQAGGTEHAGELFF
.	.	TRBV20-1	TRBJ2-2	TGCAGTGCTAGAGCTCAAGGGTTCGGGGACACCGGGGAGCTGTTTTTT	CSARAQGFGDTGELFF
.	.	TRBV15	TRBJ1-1	TGTGCCACCAGCAGAGTAAGGGGCACTGAAGCTTTCTTT	CATSRVRGTEAFF
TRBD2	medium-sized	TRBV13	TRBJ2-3	TGTGCCAGCAGCTCCGGGACTAGCGGGAGAGGGGCAGATACGCAGTATTTT	CASSSGTSGRGADTQYF
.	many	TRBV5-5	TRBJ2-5	TGTGCCAGCAGCGGGGGGGCCGCCCAAGAGACCCAGTACTTC	CASSGGAAQETQYF
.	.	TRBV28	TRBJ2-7	TGTGCCAGCAGTTTAAGTCGCAGGGTACAGTACTTC	CASSLSRRVQYF
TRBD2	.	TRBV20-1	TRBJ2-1	TGCAGTGCTAGAGGCGGACTAGCGGGAGTGAATGAGCAGTTCTTC	CSARGGLAGVNEQFF
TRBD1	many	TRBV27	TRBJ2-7	TGTGCCAGCAGTCTCGACAGGGGTGAAATACGGGGAGAGCAGTACTTC	CASSLDRGEIRGEQYF
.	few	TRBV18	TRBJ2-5	TGTGCCAGCTCACCAACTTCGTCAGGGTTGGGGGAGACCCAGTACTTC	CASSPTSSGLGETQYF
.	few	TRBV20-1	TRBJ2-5	TGCAGTGCTAGAGATTGGGACGGGAAGGGAGAGACCCAGTACTTC	CSARDWDGKGETQYF
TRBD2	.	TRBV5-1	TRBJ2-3	TGCGCCAGCAGCTTGGGAGGACTAGCGGGGGGGCAGACAGATACGCAGTATTTT	CASSLGGLAGGQTDTQYF